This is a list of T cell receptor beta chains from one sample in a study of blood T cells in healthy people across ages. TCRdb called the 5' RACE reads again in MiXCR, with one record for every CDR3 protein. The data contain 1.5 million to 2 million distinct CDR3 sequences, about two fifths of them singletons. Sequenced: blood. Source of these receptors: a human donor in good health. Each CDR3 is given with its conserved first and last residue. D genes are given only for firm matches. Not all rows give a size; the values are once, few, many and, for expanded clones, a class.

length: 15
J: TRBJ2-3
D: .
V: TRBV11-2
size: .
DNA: TGTGCCAGCAGCCAGAGGTTAGGGGGCACAGATACGCAGTATTTT
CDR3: CASSQRLGGTDTQYF

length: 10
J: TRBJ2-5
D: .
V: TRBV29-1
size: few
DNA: TGCAGTATCCGGGGAGAGACCCAGTACTTC
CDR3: CSIRGETQYF

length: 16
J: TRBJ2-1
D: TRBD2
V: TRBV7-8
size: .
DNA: TGTGCCAGCAGCTCCGGGACTAGCGGTTCCTACAATGAGCAGTTCTTC
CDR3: CASSSGTSGSYNEQFF

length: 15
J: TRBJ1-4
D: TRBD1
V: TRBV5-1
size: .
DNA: TGCGCCAGCAGCTTAAAGGGGGCAGCTAATGAAAAACTGTTTTTT
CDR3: CASSLKGAANEKLFF

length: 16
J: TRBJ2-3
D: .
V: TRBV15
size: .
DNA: TGTGCCACCAGCAGTTCTACCAGGGGACGACAAATGGCGCAGTATTTT
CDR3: CATSSSTRGRQMAQYF

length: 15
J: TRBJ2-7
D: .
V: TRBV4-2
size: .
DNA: TGTGCCAGCAGCCAACCTAGGGCCAGGACCTACGAGCAGTACTTC
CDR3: CASSQPRARTYEQYF

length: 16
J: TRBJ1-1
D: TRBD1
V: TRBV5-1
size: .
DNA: TGCGCCAGCAGCTTGCCCCCGACAGGGGCAGTCACTGAAGCTTTCTTT
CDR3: CASSLPPTGAVTEAFF

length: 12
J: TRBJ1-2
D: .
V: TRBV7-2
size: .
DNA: TGTGCCAGCATCCAGGGCCGCTATGGCTACACCTTC
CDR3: CASIQGRYGYTF

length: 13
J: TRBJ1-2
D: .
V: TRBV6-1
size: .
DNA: TGTGCCAGCAGTTCTCCCGAAAGTAGTGGCTACACCTTC
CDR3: CASSSPESSGYTF

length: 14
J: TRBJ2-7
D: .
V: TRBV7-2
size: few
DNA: TGTGCCAGCAGCCCCGTTGCATCCGCCTACGAGCAGTACTTC
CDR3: CASSPVASAYEQYF

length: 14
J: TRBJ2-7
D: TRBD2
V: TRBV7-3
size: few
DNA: TGTGCCAGCAGCATCGGGGGGACCGGATACGAGCAGTACTTC
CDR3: CASSIGGTGYEQYF

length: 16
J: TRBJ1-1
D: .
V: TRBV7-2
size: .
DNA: TGTGCCAGCATTCTGGACGGCGGCGAGAGGGCCACTGAAGCTTTCTTT
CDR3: CASILDGGERATEAFF

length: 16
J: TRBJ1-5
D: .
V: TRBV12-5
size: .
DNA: TGTGCTAGTGGGACAGACAGCATATATAGCAATCAGCCCCAGCATTTT
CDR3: CASGTDSIYSNQPQHF

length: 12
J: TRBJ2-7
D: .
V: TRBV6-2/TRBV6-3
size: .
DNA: TGTGCCACGGGACTTAGGCCCTACGAGCAGTACTTC
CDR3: CATGLRPYEQYF

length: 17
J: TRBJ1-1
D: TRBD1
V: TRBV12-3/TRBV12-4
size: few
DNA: TGTGCCAGCAGCGTTGACAGGGGATTTGACATGAACACTGAAGCTTTCTTT
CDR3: CASSVDRGFDMNTEAFF

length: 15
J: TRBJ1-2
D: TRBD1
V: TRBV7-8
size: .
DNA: TGTGCCAGCAGCCCACCAGGGACAGGGAATAATGGCTACACCTTC
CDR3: CASSPPGTGNNGYTF

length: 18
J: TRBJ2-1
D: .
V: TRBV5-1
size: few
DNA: TGCGCCAGCAGCTTGAGGCCACAGGCCTTGAGCTCCTACAATGAGCAGTTCTTC
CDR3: CASSLRPQALSSYNEQFF

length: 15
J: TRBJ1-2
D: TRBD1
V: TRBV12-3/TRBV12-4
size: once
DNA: TGTGCCAGCAGCCCAAAGGACAGGGAAGCCTATGGCTACACCTTC
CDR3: CASSPKDREAYGYTF

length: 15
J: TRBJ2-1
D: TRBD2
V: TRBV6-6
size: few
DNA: TGTGCCAGCAATGGACTAGCGGGGTCCCTCAATGAGCAGTTCTTC
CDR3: CASNGLAGSLNEQFF

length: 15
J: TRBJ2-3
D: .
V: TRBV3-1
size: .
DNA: TGTGCCAGCAGCCAAGATTTCACCCCGAGGGATACGCAGTATTTT
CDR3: CASSQDFTPRDTQYF

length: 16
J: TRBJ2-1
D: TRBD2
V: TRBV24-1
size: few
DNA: TGTGCCACCAGTGACATGACTAGCGGGGGTGGGGATGAGCAGTTCTTC
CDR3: CATSDMTSGGGDEQFF

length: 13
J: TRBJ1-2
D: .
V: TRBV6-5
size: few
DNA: TGTGCCAGCACAGAGGACCGTCATTATGGCTACACCTTC
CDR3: CASTEDRHYGYTF

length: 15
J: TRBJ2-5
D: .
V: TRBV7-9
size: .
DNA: TGTGCCAGCAGCTTTGGGGGGACGGGGCAAGAGACCCAGTACTTC
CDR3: CASSFGGTGQETQYF

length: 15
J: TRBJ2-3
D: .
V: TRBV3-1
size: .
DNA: TGTGCCAGCAGTCTATCGGGGGTTGACACAGATACGCAGTATTTT
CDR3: CASSLSGVDTDTQYF

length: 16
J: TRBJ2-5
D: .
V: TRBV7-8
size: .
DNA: TGTGCCAGCAGCTTATCTCTAGCGTCTACCCAAGAGACCCAGTACTTC
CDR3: CASSLSLASTQETQYF

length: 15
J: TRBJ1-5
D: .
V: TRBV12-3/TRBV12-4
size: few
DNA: TGTGCCAGCAGTTTACGGGGCAGTCCGGATCAGCCCCAGCATTTT
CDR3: CASSLRGSPDQPQHF

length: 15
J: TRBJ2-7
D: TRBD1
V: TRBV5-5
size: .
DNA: TGTGCCAGCAGACAGGGACAGGGGGACCAATACGAGCAGTACTTC
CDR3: CASRQGQGDQYEQYF

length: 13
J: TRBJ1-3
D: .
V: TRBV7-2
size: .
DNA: TGTGCCAGCAGCCCGGATTCTGGAAACACCATATATTTT
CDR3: CASSPDSGNTIYF

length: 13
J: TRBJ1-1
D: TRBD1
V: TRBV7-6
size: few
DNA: TGTGCCAGCAGCCGTCCAGGGGGCACTGAAGCTTTCTTT
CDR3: CASSRPGGTEAFF

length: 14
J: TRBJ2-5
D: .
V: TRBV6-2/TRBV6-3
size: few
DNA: TGTGCCAGCAGTTACTGGGCAGGGGTGGAGACCCAGTACTTC
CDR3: CASSYWAGVETQYF

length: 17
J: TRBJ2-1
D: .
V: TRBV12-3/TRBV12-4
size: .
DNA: TGTGCCAGCGGTCTACCCACCACAGAGTTTCCCTACAATGAGCAGTTCTTC
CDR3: CASGLPTTEFPYNEQFF

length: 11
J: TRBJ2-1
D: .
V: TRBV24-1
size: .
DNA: TGTGCCACCAGCGGCGGGGAGACCCAGTTCTTC
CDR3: CATSGGETQFF

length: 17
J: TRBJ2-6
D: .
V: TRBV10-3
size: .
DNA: TGTGCCATCAGTGTTTTGCCCCCGCAAACTGGGGCCAACGTCCTGACTTTC
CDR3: CAISVLPPQTGANVLTF

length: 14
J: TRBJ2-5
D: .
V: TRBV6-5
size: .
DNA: TGTGCCAGCAGCCAAAATAGGGGAGAAGAGACCCAGTACTTC
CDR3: CASSQNRGEETQYF

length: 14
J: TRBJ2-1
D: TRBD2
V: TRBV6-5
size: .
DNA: TGTGCCAGCAGTTACTCTAGCGGGGGGAATGAGCAGTTCTTC
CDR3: CASSYSSGGNEQFF

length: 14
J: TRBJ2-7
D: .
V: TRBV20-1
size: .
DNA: TGCAGTGCTCCCAACCTCCTTAGGGGTGGCGAGCAGTACTTC
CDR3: CSAPNLLRGGEQYF

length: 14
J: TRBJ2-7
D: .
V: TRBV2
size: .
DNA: TGTGCCAGCAGTGAAGTTGGCGGACCCTACGAGCAGTACTTC
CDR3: CASSEVGGPYEQYF

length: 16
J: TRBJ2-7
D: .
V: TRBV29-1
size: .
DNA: TGTAGCGTTGAAACCTCGGACGGGGAGGCCGTCTACGAGCAGTACTTC
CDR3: CSVETSDGEAVYEQYF

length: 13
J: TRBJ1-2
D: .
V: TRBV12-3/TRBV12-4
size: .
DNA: TGTGCCAGCAGTTTTCGGTCTATCTATGGCTACACCTTC
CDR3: CASSFRSIYGYTF

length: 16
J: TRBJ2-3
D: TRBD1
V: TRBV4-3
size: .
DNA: TGCGCCAGCAGCCAAGATAGTCAGGGGGCAACAGATACGCAGTATTTT
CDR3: CASSQDSQGATDTQYF

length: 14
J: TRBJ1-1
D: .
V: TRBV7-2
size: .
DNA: TGTGCCAGCAGCCGCCCCACGGCTGATATTGAAGCTTTCTTT
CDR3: CASSRPTADIEAFF

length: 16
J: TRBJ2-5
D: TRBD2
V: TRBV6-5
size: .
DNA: TGTGCCAGCAGTTTCACGGGTAGCGGGAAGAAAGAGACCCAGTACTTC
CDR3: CASSFTGSGKKETQYF

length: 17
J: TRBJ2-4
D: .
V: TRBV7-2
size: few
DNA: TGTGCCAGCAGCTTAGTGTGGCTTGGGGGCACAAAGGACATTCAGTACTTC
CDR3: CASSLVWLGGTKDIQYF

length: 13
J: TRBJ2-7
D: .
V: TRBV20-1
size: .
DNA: TGCAGTGCTAGCCCTCTCATAACCTACGAGCAGTACTTC
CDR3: CSASPLITYEQYF

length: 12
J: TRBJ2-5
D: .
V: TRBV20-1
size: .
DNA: TGCAGTGCCTCCCCGGGCGGGGAGACCCAGTACTTC
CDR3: CSASPGGETQYF

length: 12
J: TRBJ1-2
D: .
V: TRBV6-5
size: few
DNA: TGTGCCAGCAGCTCAGGGTCGCGCGGCTACACCTTC
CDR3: CASSSGSRGYTF

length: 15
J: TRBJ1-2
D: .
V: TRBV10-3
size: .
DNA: TGTGCCGTCAGTGATGAGGGGTCCTACAACTATGGCTACACCTTC
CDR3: CAVSDEGSYNYGYTF